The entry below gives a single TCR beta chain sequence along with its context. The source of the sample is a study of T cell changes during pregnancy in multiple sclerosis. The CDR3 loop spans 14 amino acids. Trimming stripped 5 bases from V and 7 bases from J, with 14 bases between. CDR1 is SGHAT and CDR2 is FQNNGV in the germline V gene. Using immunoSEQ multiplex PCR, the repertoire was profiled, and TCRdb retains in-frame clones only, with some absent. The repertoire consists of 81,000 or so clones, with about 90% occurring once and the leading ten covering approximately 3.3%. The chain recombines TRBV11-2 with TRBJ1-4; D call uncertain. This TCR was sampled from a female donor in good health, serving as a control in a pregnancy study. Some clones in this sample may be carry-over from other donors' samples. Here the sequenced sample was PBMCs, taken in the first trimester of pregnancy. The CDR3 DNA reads TGTGCCAGCAGCGTCCGTGAAGGGAGTGAAAAACTGTTTTTT. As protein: CASSVREGSEKLFF.